These 6 T cell receptor beta chains share one sample of origin, sequenced in a study of cytomegalovirus exposure and HLA in healthy donors (TCRdb year 2017). The library was obtained by the immunoSEQ multiplex PCR assay. For the multiplex PCR, a mixture combining 60 forward primers for TCR Vbeta segments and 13 reverse primers for TCR Jbeta segments was used. This immuneACCESS table, as held by TCRdb, lists in-frame sequences with V and J called but not all clones. Of the missing ones, under half trace to an unresolved V gene in checked studies; the others have no known cause. The table for this sample lists about 200,000 clones; 75% to 90% of them were counted only once. The ten largest clonotypes hold roughly 0.34% of the sample. The sample taken for sequencing was PBMCs. The receptors come from a woman younger than 45 in good health and CMV-seronegative.

This chain joins TRBV6-5 and TRBJ1-6, with TRBD1 matching over 7 bases. Germline trimming cut 2 bases from V and 7 bases from J; bases unmatched to any gene: 5. The germline V gene encodes CDR1 MNHEY and CDR2 SVGAGI. The CDR3 is 15 amino acids. The CDR3 reads CASSYLQGGNSPLHF. Written as DNA, the CDR3 is TGTGCCAGCAGTTACCTTCAGGGGGGCAATTCACCCCTCCACTTT.

The genes are TRBV6-1 and TRBJ2-7; 7 nucleotides align to TRBD2. The J segment lost 5 bases and the V segment lost 8 bases, leaving 12 bases of the junction unmatched. Germline-derived CDR1 and CDR2 are MNHNS and SASEGT. The CDR3 sequence is 14 residues long. In DNA, the CDR3 is TGTGCCAGCGGGAAAGGAGGGAGGGTCCACGAGCAGTACTTC. This codes for CASGKGGRVHEQYF.

The chain has TRBV30 and TRBJ2-7; D is perhaps TRBD2 (6 bases). Germline-derived CDR1 and CDR2 are GTSNPN and SVGIG (reference sequence). The CDR3 consists of 12 residues. V lost 3 bases and J 3 bases, leaving 9 bases between the germline ends. The chain's CDR3 is CAWRRGSYEQYF. The DNA of the CDR3 is TGTGCCTGGAGGCGGGGTAGCTACGAGCAGTACTTC. Supplemented by reference TRBV30 and TRBJ2-7, the full variable domain reads SQTIHQWPATLVQPVGSPLSLECTVEGTSNPNLYWYRQAAGRGLQLLFYSVGIGQISSEVPQNLSASRPQDRQFILSSKKLLLSDSGFYLCAWRRGSYEQYFGPGTRLTVT.

The V gene is TRBV4-1, the J gene TRBJ1-5, with TRBD1 matching over 7 bases. The germline gives CDR1 MGHRA, CDR2 YSYEKL. The CDR3 is 16 residues long. The ends lost 4 bases at V and 5 bases at J; junction bases unmatched: 11. CDR3 nucleotide sequence: TGCGCCAGCAGCCCCGAACCGGGACAGCCTTATCAGCCCCAGCATTTT. Translation: CASSPEPGQPYQPQHF.

The CDR3 sequence is CASRRTRGGEQFF. The CDR3 region has the DNA TGTGCCAGCAGGCGGACTAGAGGTGGTGAGCAGTTCTTC. The chain recombines TRBV6-5 with TRBJ2-1, with TRBD2 identical over 7 bases. CDR1 MNHEY and CDR2 SVGAGI come from the germline V gene. The CDR3 spans 13 residues. J was trimmed by 9 bases and V by 6 bases; bases with no gene match: 8.

The gene calls are TRBV9 and TRBJ2-7; D gene ambiguous. Trimming took 4 bases from V and 0 from J, leaving 11 bases between them. The CDR3 consists of 14 residues. Per germline, CDR1 SGDLS and CDR2 YYNGEE. In nucleotides, the CDR3 is TGTGCCAGCAGCCCCAACTCCCTCTCCTACGAGCAGTACTTC. Translation gives CASSPNSLSYEQYF.